One and the same sample provided the 14 T cell receptor beta chains below, sequenced in a study of graft-versus-host responses after intestinal transplantation. Profiling relied on immunoSEQ multiplex PCR, and the TCRdb table lists in-frame clones only, not all of them. Among over 40,000 clones listed, approximately 95% were seen once. Their target antigens are unknown. The source material was unstimulated CD8+ T cells sorted from spleen or lymph node cells, sampled before transplant. The receptors here all came from a human donor who was the organ donor for an intestinal transplant.

The V call is TRBV4-2, the J call TRBJ2-7; D is uncertain. CDR3 size: 17 residues. The germline V gene encodes CDR1 LGHNA and CDR2 YNFKEQ. V lost 3 bases, J lost 0 bases, and 18 bases lay in between. CDR3 amino acids: CASSQPASRTHSYEQYF. The CDR3 bases are TGTGCCAGCAGCCAGCCCGCGTCCCGGACCCACTCCTACGAGCAGTACTTC.

V usage is TRBV7-9 and J usage is TRBJ2-1, with TRBD2 matching over 7 bases. The CDR3 extends over 17 amino acids. Germline V lookup: CDR1 SEHNR, CDR2 FQNEAQ (reference sequence). V lost 5 bases and J lost 6; bases outside the gene matches: 16. The CDR3 DNA is TGTGCCAGCAGCGCAAGACGGAAGCGGGGTCGTGGCAATGAGCAGTTCTTC. Translating gives CASSARRKRGRGNEQFF.

The V and J genes are TRBV4-1 and TRBJ2-7, with D unclear. Germline V gene sequence: CDR1 MGHRA, CDR2 YSYEKL. With 0 bases removed from V and 4 bases from J, the gap between germline ends came to 7 bases. The CDR3 totals 13 residues. CDR3 nucleotide sequence: TGCGCCAGCAGCCAAGAAGGTTGGTACGAGCAGTACTTC. The encoded protein is CASSQEGWYEQYF.

The CDR3 region has the DNA TGCGCCAGCAGCCAAGAGAGGGAAGGCACTGAAGCTTTCTTT. It yields the protein CASSQEREGTEAFF. V and J are TRBV4-3 and TRBJ1-1, with no clear D. V was shortened by 0 bases and J by 4 bases, with 9 bases between the two germline ends. Germline-derived CDR1 and CDR2 are LGHNA and YSLEER. The CDR3 covers 14 residues.

The chain combines TRBV6-6 with TRBJ2-5; 7 bases map to TRBD2. The DNA end favors TRBJ2-7, so the J call may be wrong. From germline, CDR1 is MNHNY and CDR2 SVGAGI (reference sequence). The CDR3 is made up of 14 amino acids. CDR3 loop: CASLFEAGAYEQYF. The CDR3 DNA reads as TGTGCCAGCCTATTCGAGGCGGGGGCCTACGAGCAGTACTTC.

The chain combines TRBV27 with TRBJ1-1; 9 bases match TRBD1. CDR3 length equals 14 residues. Per germline, CDR1 MNHEY and CDR2 SMNVEV (reference sequence). V lost 6 bases and J lost 6; bases outside the gene matches: 8. The DNA for the CDR3 is TGTGCCAGCAGGAACAGGGGGCTAAAAGCTGAAGCTTTCTTT. This gives the protein CASRNRGLKAEAFF.

The chain couples TRBV7-2 to TRBJ1-3; D ambiguous. CDR1 SGHTA and CDR2 FQGNSA come from the germline V gene. Trimming took off 5 bases at V and 2 bases at J, with 19 bases between the two ends. This CDR3 is built from 17 residues. CDR3 residues: CASSPTFGSSAGNTIYF. The CDR3, as DNA: TGTGCCAGCAGCCCGACTTTCGGAAGTAGCGCTGGAAACACCATATATTTT.

This chain connects TRBV19 to TRBJ2-5; TRBD1 agrees at 8 bases. CDR1 and CDR2 (germline): LNHDA, SQIVND (reference sequence). The CDR3 spans 16 residues. The trim removed 5 bases at V and 5 bases at J, leaving 13 bases unmatched. Here the CDR3 DNA reads TGTGCCAGTAGTCCTCGGACAGGGTATGGGGCGGAGACCCAGTACTTC. Its translation is CASSPRTGYGAETQYF.

With regard to this clone: A read error may produce the germline difference seen at one junction end. This chain connects TRBV18 to TRBJ2-1; D is uncertain. The CDR3 runs 14 residues. Germline V gives CDR1 KGHSH, CDR2 LQKENI. The CDR3 reads CASSPRYFYNEQFF. The CDR3 coding sequence is TGTGCCAGCTCGCCACGGTACTTCTACAATGAGCAGTTCTTC. Filled out from reference TRBV18 and TRBJ2-1, the complete variable domain reads NAGVMQNPRHLVRRRGQEARLRCSPMKGHSHVYWYRQLPEEGLKFMVYLQKENIIDESGMPKERFSAEFPKEGPSILRIQQVVRGDSAAYFCASSPRYFYNEQFFGPGTRLTVL.

This chain connects TRBV11-1 to TRBJ2-5; D is unclear. CDR3 size: 12 residues. V shed 4 bases and J shed 2 bases, with 5 bases lying between them. CDR1 SGHAT and CDR2 FQDESV come from the germline V gene (reference sequence). The CDR3 spells CASSSHQETQYF. In DNA form, the CDR3 reads TGTGCCAGCAGCTCCCATCAAGAGACCCAGTACTTC.

The chain links TRBV7-9 to TRBJ2-6, with a weak D call TRBD2 (6 bases). This CDR3 is built from 17 residues. The V end lost 5 bases, the J end lost 0 bases, and 14 bases lay between the germline ends. Per the germline V gene, CDR1 is SEHNR and CDR2 is FQNEAQ (reference sequence). In nucleotides, the CDR3 is TGTGCCAGCAGCGTTCGGGACTGGCGCTCTGGGGCCAACGTCCTGACTTTC. Its translation is CASSVRDWRSGANVLTF.

The chain carries TRBV11-3 and TRBJ2-3, with 7 bases that match TRBD2. The V gene end was trimmed by 4 bases and the J gene end by 0 bases; junction bases not matched to a gene: 1. CDR3 length: 14 amino acids. Germline CDR1 and CDR2: SGHNT and YENEEA. CDR3 coding DNA: TGTGCCAGCAGCTCGGGGGGTAGCACAGATACGCAGTATTTT. It translates to CASSSGGSTDTQYF.

This clone was observed a single time. V and J are TRBV6-5 and TRBJ2-6, with no clear D. The germline gives CDR1 MNHEY, CDR2 SVGAGI. V lost 3 bases, J lost 0 bases, and 6 bases lay in between. This CDR3 is built from 15 residues. The CDR3 loop is CASSYIGSGANVLTF. The CDR3 DNA reads as TGTGCCAGCAGTTATATTGGCTCTGGGGCCAACGTCCTGACTTTC.

This chain uses TRBV4-2 with TRBJ2-3; 9 bases align to TRBD1. V was clipped by 1 base and J by 4 bases; unmatched bases: 3. CDR3 length equals 15 residues. In germline, CDR1 is LGHNA, CDR2 YNFKEQ. CDR3 loop: CASSQAQGAPDTQYF. The CDR3 nucleotides are TGTGCCAGCAGCCAAGCACAGGGGGCGCCAGATACGCAGTATTTT.